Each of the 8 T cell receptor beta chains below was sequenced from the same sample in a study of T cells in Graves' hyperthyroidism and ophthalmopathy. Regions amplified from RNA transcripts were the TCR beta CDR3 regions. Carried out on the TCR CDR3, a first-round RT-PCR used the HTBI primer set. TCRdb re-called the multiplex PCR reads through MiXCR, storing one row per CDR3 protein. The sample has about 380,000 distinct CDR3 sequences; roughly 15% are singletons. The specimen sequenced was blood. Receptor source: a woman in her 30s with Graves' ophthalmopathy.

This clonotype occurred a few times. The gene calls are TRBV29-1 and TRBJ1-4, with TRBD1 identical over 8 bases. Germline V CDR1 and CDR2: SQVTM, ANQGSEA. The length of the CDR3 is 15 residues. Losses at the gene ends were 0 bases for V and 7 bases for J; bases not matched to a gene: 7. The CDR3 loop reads CSVEDRGQGGEKLFF. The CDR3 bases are TGCAGCGTTGAAGATCGCGGACAGGGTGGTGAAAAACTGTTTTTT.

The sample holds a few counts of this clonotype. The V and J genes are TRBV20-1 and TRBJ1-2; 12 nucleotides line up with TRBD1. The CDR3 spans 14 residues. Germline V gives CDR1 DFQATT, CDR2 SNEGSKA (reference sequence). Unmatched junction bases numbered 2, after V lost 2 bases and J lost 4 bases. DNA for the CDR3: TGCAGTGCTAGACTGGGACAGGGGGCCTATGGCTACACCTTC. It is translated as CSARLGQGAYGYTF.

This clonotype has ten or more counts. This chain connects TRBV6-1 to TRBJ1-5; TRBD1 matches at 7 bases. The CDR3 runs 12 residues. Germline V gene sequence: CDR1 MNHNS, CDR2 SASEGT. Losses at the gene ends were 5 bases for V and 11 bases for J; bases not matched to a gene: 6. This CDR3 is CASSNRGIAQHF. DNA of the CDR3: TGTGCCAGCAGTAACAGGGGTATAGCCCAGCATTTT.

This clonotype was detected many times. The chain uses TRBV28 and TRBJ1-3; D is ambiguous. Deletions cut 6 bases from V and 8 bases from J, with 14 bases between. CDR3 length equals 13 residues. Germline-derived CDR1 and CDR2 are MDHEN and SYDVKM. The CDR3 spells CASSSGPGDTIYF. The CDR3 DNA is TGTGCCAGCAGCTCGGGCCCCGGAGACACCATATATTTT. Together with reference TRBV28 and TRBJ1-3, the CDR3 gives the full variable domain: DVKVTQSSRYLVKRTGEKVFLECVQDMDHENMFWYRQDPGLGLRLIYFSYDVKMKEKGDIPEGYSVSREKKERFSLILESASTNQTSMYLCASSSGPGDTIYFGEGSWLTVV.

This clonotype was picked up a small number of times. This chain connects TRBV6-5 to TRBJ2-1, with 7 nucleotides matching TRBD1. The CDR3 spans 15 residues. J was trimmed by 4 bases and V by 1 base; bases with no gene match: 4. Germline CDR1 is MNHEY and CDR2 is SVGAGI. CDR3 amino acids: CASSYYGQEYNEQFF. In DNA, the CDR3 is TGTGCCAGCAGTTACTACGGACAGGAATACAATGAGCAGTTCTTC.

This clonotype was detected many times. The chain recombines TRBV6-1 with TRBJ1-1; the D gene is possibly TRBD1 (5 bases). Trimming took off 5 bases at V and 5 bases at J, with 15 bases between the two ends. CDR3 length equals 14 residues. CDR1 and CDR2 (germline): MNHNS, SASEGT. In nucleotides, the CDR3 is TGTGCCAGCAGTCGGGGCTTTATTCGGACTGAAGCTTTCTTT. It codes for CASSRGFIRTEAFF.

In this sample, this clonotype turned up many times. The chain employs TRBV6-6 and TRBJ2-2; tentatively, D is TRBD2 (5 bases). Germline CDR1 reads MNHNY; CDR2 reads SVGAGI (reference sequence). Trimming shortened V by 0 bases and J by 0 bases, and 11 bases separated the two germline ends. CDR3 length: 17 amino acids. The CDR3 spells CASSYSRAGPNTGELFF. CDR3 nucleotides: TGTGCCAGCAGTTACTCGAGGGCGGGCCCGAACACCGGGGAGCTGTTTTTT.

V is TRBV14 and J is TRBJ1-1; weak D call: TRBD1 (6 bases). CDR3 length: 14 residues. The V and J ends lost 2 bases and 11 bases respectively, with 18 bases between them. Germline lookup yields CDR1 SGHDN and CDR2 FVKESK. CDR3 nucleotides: TGTGCCAGCAGCCAACCGGGGGCTGGGAGAGGGGCTTTCTTT. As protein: CASSQPGAGRGAFF.